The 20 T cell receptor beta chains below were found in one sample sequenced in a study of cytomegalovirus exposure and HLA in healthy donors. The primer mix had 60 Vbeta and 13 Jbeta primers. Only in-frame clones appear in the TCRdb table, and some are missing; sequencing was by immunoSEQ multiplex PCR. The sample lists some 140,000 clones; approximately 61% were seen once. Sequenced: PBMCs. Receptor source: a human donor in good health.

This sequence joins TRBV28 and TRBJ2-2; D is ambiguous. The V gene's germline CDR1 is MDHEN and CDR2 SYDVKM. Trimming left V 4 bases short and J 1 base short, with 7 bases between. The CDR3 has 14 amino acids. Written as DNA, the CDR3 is TGTGCCAGCAGTTCCACGGGGAACACCGGGGAGCTGTTTTTT. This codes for CASSSTGNTGELFF.

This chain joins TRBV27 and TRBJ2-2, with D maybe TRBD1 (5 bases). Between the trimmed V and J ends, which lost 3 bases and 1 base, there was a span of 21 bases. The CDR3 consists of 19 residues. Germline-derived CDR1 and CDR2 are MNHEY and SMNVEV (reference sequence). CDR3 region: CASSLVPPQDNKNTGELFF. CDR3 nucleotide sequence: TGTGCCAGCAGTTTGGTCCCCCCACAGGATAACAAGAACACCGGGGAGCTGTTTTTT.

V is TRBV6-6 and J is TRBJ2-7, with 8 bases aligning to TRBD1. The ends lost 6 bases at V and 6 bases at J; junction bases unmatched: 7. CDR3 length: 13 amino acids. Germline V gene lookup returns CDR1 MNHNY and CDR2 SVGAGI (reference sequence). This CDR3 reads CASSGNRGSEQYF. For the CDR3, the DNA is TGTGCCAGCAGCGGGAACAGGGGGTCCGAGCAGTACTTC.

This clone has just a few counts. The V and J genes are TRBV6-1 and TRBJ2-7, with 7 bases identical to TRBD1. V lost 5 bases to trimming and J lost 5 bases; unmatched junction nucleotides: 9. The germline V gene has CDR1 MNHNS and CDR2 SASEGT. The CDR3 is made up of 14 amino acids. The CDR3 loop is CASSKPTGTDEQYF. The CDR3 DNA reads TGTGCCAGCAGTAAACCGACAGGGACGGACGAGCAGTACTTC.

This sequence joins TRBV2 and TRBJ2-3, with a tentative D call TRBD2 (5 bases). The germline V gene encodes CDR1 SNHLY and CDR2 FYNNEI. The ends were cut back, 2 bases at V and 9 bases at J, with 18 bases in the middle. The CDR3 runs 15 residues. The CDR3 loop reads CASSEMQVLRGTQYF. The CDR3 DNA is TGTGCCAGCAGTGAAATGCAGGTTCTTCGAGGGACGCAGTATTTT.

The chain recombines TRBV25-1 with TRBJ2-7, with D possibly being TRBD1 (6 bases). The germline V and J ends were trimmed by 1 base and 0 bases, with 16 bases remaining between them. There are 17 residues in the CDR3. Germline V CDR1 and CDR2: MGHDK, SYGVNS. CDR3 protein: CASSESGRGGSSYEQYF. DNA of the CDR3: TGTGCCAGCAGTGAATCGGGGAGAGGGGGAAGCTCCTACGAGCAGTACTTC.

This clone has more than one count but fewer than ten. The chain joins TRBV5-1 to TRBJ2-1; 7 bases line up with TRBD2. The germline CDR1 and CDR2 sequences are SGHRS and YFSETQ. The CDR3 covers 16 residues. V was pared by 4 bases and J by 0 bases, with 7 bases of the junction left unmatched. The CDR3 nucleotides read TGCGCCAGCAGCCTAGCGGAAGGGAGCTCCTACAATGAGCAGTTCTTC. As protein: CASSLAEGSSYNEQFF. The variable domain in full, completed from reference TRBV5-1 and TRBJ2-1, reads KAGVTQTPRYLIKTRGQQVTLSCSPISGHRSVSWYQQTPGQGLQFLFEYFSETQRNKGNFPGRFSGRQFSNSRSEMNVSTLELGDSALYLCASSLAEGSSYNEQFFGPGTRLTVL.

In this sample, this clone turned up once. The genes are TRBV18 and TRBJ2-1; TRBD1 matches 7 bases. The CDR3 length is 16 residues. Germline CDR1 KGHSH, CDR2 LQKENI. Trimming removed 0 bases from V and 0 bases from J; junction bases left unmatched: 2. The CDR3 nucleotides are TGTGCCAGCTCACCACCACAGGGGCGCTCCTACAATGAGCAGTTCTTC. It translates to CASSPPQGRSYNEQFF.

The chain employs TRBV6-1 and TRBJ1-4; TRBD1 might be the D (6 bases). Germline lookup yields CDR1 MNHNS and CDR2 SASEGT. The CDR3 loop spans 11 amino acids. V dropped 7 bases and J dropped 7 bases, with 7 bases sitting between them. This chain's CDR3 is CASKTGEKLFF. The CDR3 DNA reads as TGTGCCAGCAAGACAGGTGAAAAACTGTTTTTT.

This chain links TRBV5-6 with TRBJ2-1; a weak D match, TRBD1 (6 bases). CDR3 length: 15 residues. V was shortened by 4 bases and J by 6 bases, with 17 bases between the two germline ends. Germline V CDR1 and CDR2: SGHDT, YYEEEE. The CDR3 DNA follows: TGTGCCAGCAGCCCCAGGGACAAAAAAAGCAATGAGCAGTTCTTC. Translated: CASSPRDKKSNEQFF.

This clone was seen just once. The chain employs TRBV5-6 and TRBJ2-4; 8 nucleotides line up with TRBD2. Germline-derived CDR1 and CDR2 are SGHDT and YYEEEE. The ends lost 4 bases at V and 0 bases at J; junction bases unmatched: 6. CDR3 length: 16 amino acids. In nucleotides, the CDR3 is TGTGCCAGCAGCCCGAGCGGGAGCGGAGCCAAAAACATTCAGTACTTC. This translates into CASSPSGSGAKNIQYF.

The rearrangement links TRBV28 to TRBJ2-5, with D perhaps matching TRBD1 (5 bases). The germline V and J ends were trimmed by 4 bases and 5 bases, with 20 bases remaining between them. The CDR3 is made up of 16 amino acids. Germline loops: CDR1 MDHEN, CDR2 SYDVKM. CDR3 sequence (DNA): TGTGCCAGCAGTTCAGAACAGGCGGTTGGTAGGGAGACCCAGTACTTC. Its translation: CASSSEQAVGRETQYF.

The CDR3: CAISSGRQKDTQYF. The DNA of the CDR3 is TGTGCCATTTCTAGCGGGAGGCAAAAAGATACGCAGTATTTT. The chain is built from TRBV10-3 and TRBJ2-3; 11 bases agree with TRBD2. The CDR3 contains 14 residues. Per the germline V gene, CDR1 is ENHRY and CDR2 is SYGVKD. V was pared by 9 bases and J by 5 bases, with 7 bases of the junction left unmatched.

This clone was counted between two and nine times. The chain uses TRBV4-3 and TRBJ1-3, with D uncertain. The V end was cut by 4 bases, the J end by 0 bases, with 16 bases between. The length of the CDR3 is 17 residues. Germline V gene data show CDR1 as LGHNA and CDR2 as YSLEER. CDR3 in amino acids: CASSPDGVVSSGNTIYF. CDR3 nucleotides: TGCGCCAGCAGCCCCGATGGAGTCGTGAGCTCTGGAAACACCATATATTTT.

In DNA, the CDR3 is TGTGCCAGCAGCTTAGATCCGGAGACCCAGTACTTC. Amino acid sequence: CASSLDPETQYF. The rearrangement links TRBV11-3 to TRBJ2-5; no firm D call. With 0 bases removed from V and 5 bases from J, the gap between germline ends came to 4 bases. The CDR3 runs to 12 residues. Germline V gives CDR1 SGHNT, CDR2 YENEEA.

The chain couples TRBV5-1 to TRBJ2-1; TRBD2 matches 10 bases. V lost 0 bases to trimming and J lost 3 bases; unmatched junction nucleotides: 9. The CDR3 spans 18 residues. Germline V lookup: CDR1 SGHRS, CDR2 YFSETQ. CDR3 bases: TGCGCCAGCAGCTTGGTTCAGAATAGCGGGAGGCTCTACAATGAGCAGTTCTTC. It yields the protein CASSLVQNSGRLYNEQFF.

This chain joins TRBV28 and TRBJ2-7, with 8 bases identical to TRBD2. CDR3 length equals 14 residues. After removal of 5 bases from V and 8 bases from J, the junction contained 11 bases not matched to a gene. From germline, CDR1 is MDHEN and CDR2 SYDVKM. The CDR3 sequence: CASSRSGSRYKQYF. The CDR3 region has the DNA TGTGCCAGCAGTCGAAGCGGGAGCCGATACAAGCAGTACTTC.

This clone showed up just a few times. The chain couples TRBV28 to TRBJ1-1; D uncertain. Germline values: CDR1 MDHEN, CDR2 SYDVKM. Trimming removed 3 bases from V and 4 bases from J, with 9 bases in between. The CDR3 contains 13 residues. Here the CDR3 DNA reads TGTGCCAGCAGTTTGAGCGGCGGCACTGAAGCTTTCTTT. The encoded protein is CASSLSGGTEAFF.

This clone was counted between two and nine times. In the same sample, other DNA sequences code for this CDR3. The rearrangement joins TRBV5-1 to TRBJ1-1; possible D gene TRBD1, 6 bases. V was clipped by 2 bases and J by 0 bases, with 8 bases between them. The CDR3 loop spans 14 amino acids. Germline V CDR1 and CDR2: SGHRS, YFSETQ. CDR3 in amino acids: CASSFGQMNTEAFF. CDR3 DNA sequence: TGCGCCAGCAGCTTCGGACAGATGAACACTGAAGCTTTCTTT.

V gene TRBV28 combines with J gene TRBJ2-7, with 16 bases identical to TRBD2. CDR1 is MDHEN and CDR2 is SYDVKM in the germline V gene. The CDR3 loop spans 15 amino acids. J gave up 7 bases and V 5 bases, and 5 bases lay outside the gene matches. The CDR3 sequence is CASSPLGLAGGEQYF. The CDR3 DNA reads TGTGCCAGCAGTCCACTGGGACTAGCGGGAGGGGAGCAGTACTTC.